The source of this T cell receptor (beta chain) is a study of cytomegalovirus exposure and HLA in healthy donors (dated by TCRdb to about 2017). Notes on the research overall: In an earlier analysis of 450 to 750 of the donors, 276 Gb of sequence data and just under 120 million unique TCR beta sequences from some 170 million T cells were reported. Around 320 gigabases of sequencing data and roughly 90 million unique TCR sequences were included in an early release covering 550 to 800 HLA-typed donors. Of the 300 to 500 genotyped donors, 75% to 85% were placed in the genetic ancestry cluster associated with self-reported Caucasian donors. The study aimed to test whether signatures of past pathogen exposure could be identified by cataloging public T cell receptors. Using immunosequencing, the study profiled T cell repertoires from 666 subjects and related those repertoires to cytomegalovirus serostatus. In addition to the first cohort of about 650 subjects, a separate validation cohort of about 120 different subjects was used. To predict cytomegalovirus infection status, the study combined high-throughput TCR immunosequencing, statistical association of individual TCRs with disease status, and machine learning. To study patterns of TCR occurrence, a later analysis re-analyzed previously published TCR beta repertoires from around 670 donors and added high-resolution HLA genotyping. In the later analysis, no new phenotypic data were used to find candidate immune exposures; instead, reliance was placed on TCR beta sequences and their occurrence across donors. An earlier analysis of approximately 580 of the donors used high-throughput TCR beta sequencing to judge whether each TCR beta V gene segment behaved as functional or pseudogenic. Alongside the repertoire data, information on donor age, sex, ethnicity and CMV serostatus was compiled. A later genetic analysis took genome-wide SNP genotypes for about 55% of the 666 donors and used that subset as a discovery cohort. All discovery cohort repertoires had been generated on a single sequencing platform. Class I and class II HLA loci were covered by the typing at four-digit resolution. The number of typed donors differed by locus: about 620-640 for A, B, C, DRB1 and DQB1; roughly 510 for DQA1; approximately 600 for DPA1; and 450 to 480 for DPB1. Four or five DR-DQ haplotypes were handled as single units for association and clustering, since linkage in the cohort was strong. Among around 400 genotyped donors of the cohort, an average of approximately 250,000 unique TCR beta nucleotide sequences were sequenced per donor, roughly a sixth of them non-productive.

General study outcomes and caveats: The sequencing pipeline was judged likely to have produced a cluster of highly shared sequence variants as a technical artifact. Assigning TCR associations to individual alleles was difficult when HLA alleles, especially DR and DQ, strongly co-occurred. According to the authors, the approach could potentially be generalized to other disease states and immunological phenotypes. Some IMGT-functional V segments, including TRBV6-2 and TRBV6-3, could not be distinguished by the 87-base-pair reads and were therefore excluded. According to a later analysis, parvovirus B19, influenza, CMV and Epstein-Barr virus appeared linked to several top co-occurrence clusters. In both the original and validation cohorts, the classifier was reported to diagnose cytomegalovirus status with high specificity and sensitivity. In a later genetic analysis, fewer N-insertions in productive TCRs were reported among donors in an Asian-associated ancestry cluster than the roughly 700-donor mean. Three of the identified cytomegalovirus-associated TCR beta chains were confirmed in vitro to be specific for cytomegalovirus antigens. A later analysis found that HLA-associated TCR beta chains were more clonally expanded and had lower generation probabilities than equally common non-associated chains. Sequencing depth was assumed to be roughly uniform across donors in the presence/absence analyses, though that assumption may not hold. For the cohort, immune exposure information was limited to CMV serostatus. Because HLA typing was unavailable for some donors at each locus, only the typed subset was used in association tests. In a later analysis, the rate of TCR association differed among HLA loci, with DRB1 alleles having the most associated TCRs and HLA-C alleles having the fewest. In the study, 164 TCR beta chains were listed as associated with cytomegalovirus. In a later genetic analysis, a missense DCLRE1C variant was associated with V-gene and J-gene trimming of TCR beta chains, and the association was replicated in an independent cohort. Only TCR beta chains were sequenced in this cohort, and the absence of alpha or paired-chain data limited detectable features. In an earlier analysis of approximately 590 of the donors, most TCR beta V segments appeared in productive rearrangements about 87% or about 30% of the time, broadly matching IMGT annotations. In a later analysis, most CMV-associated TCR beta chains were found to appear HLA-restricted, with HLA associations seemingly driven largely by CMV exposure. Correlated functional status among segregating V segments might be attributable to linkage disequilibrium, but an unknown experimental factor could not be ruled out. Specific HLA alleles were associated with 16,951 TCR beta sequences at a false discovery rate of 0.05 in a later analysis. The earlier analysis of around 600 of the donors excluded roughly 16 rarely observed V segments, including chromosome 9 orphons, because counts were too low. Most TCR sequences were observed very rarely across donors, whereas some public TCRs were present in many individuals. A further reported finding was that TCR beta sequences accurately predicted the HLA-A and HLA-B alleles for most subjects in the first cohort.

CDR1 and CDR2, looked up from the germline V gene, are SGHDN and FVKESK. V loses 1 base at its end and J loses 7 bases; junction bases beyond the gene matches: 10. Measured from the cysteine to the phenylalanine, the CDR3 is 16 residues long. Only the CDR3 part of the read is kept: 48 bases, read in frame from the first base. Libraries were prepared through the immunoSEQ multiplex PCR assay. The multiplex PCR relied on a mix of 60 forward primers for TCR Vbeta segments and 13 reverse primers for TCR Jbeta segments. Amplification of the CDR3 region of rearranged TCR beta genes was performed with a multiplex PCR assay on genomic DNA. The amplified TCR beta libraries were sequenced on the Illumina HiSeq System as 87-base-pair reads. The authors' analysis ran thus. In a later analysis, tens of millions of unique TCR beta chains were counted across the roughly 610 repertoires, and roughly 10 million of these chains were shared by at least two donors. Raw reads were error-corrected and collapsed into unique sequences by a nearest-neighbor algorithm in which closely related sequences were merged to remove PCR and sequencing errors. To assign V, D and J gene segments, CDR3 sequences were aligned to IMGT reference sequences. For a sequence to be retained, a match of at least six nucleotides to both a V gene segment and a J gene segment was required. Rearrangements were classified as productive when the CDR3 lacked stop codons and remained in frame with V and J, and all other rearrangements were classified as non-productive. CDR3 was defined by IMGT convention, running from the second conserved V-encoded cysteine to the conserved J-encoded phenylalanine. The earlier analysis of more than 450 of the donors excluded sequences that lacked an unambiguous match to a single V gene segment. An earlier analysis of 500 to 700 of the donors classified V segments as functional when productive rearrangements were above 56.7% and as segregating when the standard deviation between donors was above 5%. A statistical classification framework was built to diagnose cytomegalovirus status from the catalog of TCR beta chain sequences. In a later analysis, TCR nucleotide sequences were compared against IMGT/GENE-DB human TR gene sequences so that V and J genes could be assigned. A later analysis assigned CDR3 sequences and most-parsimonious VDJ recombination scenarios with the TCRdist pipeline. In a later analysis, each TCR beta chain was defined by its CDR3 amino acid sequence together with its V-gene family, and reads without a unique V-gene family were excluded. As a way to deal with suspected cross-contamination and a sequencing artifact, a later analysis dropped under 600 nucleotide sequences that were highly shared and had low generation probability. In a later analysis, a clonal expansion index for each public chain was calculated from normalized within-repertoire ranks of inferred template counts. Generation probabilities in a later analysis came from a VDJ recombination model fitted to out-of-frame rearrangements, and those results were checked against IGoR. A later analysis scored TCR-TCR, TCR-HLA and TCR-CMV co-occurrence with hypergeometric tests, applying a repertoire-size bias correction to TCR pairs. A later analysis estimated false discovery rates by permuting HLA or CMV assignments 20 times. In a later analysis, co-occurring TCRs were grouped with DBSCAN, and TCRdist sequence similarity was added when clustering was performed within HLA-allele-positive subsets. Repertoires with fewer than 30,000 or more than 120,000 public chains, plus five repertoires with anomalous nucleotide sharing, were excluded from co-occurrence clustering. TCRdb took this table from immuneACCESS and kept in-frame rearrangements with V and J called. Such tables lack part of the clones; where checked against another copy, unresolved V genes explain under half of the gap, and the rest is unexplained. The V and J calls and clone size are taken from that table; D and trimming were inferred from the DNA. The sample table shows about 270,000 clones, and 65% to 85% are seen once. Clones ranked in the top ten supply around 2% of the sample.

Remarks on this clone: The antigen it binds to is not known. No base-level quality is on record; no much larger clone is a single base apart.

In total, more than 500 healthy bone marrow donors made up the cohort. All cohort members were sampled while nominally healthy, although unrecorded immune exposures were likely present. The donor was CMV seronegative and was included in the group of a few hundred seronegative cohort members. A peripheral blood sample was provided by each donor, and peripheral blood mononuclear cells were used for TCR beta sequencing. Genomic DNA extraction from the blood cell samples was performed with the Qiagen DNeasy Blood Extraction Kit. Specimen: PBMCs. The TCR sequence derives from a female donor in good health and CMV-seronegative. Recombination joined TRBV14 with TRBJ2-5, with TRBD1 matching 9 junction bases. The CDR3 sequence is CASSQGAGTGWRTQYF. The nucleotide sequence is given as TGTGCCAGCAGCCAAGGTGCTGGGACAGGGTGGAGGACCCAGTACTTC.